Listed here are 3 T cell receptor beta chains from one sample, sequenced in a study of T-cell reconstitution after alpha-beta-depleted transplantation in children. Researchers prepared the TCRbeta library using unique molecular identifiers, the study reports. Each CDR3 protein is one row after TCRdb ran MiXCR on the PCR reads. The table has 600,000 to 700,000 distinct CDR3 sequences, about an eighth seen once. The source was PBMCs, collected before TCRalphabeta/CD19-depleted stem cell transplant. These receptors all stem from a girl aged 2 to 9 with congenital amegakaryocytic thrombocytopenia, due to receive a stem cell transplant.

This clonotype was seen only a few times. The V call is TRBV5-1, the J call TRBJ2-5, with D unclear. The CDR3 totals 13 residues. Trimming took 0 bases from V and 5 from J, leaving 8 bases between them. Germline CDR1 and CDR2: SGHRS and YFSETQ. CDR3 protein: CASSLGRTETQYF. CDR3 bases: TGCGCCAGCAGCTTGGGTCGGACGGAGACCCAGTACTTC.

J is TRBJ2-1 and V is TRBV24-1; TRBD2 matches at 11 bases. CDR1 is KGHDR and CDR2 is SFDVKD in the germline V gene. J gave up 7 bases and V 3 bases, and 7 bases lay outside the gene matches. This CDR3 region has 16 residues. CDR3 coding DNA: TGTGCCACCAGTGATCAGGCTAGCGGGAGGAGGAATGAGCAGTTCTTC. Translation: CATSDQASGRRNEQFF.

Ten or more counts support this clonotype. The chain uses TRBV27 and TRBJ1-6; 8 positions match TRBD1. V lost 7 bases, J lost 6 bases, and 5 bases stayed unmatched. Germline V gene lookup returns CDR1 MNHEY and CDR2 SMNVEV (reference sequence). This CDR3 has 14 residues. The CDR3 DNA reads TGTGCCAGCACATCGGACAGGGCTAATTCACCCCTCCACTTT. Its protein product is CASTSDRANSPLHF.